The source of this TCR beta chain is a study of T cell responses to AZD1222 COVID-19 vaccine (dated by TCRdb to the early 2020s). Background for the entire study: TCR sequencing covered roughly 230 trial participants: about 210 given two doses of AZD1222 and 26 given two doses of MenACWY control vaccine. Trial participants were enrolled by age into 18-55, 56-69 and 70-plus year subgroups, with roughly 150, 30 and 60 TCR-sequenced participants respectively. Points the paper makes about the study in general: Most participants were white British and females outnumbered males, and the authors suggested that clonal diversity may have been underestimated. Reportedly, close to half of the unique spike-specific TCRs recognized epitopes lying outside the regions that are mutated in the B.1.351 and B.1.1.7 variants. After two AZD1222 doses, both the breadth and the depth of spike-specific TCRs were significantly higher than at day 0 and than in MenACWY recipients. Because no day 14 peak-response samples were available, repertoires were characterized only after the peak T cell response. CD4 TCRs associated with the vaccine covered the entire spike protein, and the dominant responses were in regions 160-218 and 743-854. In the small 56-69-year group, the increase in depth fell short of significance, most likely because of low power. Conclusions about previously exposed vaccinees are limited because only five or six AZD1222 recipients were SARS-CoV-2 seropositive at baseline.

With regard to this clone: What antigen it recognizes has not been identified. Base qualities are not at hand, and no much larger clone is one base apart.

The CDR3 regions of human TCRbeta chains were analyzed by immunosequencing. From the authors' description of their analysis: Repertoire TCRs were matched against a reference library of SARS-CoV-2-specific TCRs generated with the MIRA antigen-specificity platform. Breadth meant the fraction of unique TCRs that were SARS-CoV-2-associated, whereas depth meant the fraction of total T cells that were SARS-CoV-2-associated. Using the MIRA data, every spike-specific TCR was mapped to the spike region that the TCR reacted to and assigned to either a CD4 or a CD8 class. Log10-transformed breadth and depth values were compared by one-way ANOVA with Sidak's multiple comparisons tests. The table comes from immuneACCESS by way of TCRdb, which keeps in-frame sequences with V and J called. Part of the clones is missing from these tables; in studies checked, under half for an unresolved V gene and the rest for unknown reasons. V and J calls and clone size follow that table, whereas D and trimming were derived from the DNA. In this sample the table shows roughly 77,000 clones, 92% of which occur a single time. The ten largest clones take up under 7.5% of the sample.

The CDR3, from cysteine to phenylalanine, totals 14 residues. Only the CDR3 region is kept as DNA, spanning 42 bases read in frame from base 1. The germline V gene provides CDR1 SGHTA and CDR2 FQGNSA. V is cut by 4 bases and J by 6 bases, and the space between the germline ends is 12 bases. According to the study, the label for this sample's time point signals: baseline before first vaccination. What the treatment or condition label conveys for this sample: meningococcal conjugate vaccine given as trial control. Vaccinee samples came from UK trials COV001 and COV002, including a single-blind randomized controlled phase 2/3 trial of AZD1222 (ChAdOx1 nCoV-19) in healthy adults. For TCRbeta chain sequencing, PBMC samples were collected from trial participants at day 0 and at day 28 after the second dose.

This sequence was found in an adult in good health. This sequence uses TRBV7-2 and TRBJ2-2; no D gene can be assigned with confidence. The sample was peripheral blood, taken on day 0 of MenACWY control vaccination. The CDR3 reads as follows: CASSSGGSPGELFF. Read as DNA, the sequence is TGTGCCAGCAGCTCTGGTGGCAGTCCCGGGGAGCTGTTTTTT. The full variable domain, completed from the reference TRBV7-2 and TRBJ2-2 proteins outside the CDR3, reads GAGVSQSPSNKVTEKGKDVELRCDPISGHTALYWYRQSLGQGLEFLIYFQGNSAPDKSGLPSDRFSAERTGGSVSTLTIQRTQQEDSAVYLCASSSGGSPGELFFGEGSRLTVL.